Listed below are T cell receptor beta chains from one sample, sequenced in a study of T-cell reconstitution after alpha-beta-depleted transplantation in children. MiXCR was run by TCRdb on the PCR reads, yielding one entry per CDR3 protein. The data hold 400,000 to 450,000 distinct CDR3 sequences, with around 46% observed a single time. This sample comprised PBMCs, obtained before TCRalphabeta/CD19-depleted stem cell transplant. The receptors come from a girl aged 2-10 years with aplastic anemia, due to receive a stem cell transplant. Both conserved end residues are part of each CDR3. Fields, in order: J gene, D gene, clone size, V gene, CDR3 DNA, CDR3 protein. D genes are given only for firm matches. Size is stated for part of the rows, as once, few or many counts, or as a class when the clone is expanded.

TRBJ1-5	NA	NA	TRBV15	TGTGCCACCAGCCGGGAGTCCAATCAGCCCCAGCATTTT	CATSRESNQPQHF
TRBJ2-7	TRBD1	NA	TRBV29-1	TGCAGCGTTGTGTCCGGGACAGGGGACAACGAGCAGTACTTC	CSVVSGTGDNEQYF
TRBJ2-5	NA	NA	TRBV20-1	TGCAGTGCTAAAAAGAGTGGGCACCAAGAGACCCAGTACTTC	CSAKKSGHQETQYF
TRBJ2-5	TRBD1	NA	TRBV20-1	TGCAGTGCTAGCAGGGGGCTTGGGGAGACCCAGTACTTC	CSASRGLGETQYF
TRBJ1-6	TRBD1	NA	TRBV4-1	TGCGCCAGCAGCCCGGTACAGGGGGATAATTCACCCCTCCACTTT	CASSPVQGDNSPLHF
TRBJ2-5	NA	many	TRBV3-1	TGTGCCAGCAGTGCTAGCGAGACCCAGTACTTC	CASSASETQYF
TRBJ2-4	NA	NA	TRBV12-3/TRBV12-4	TGTGCCAGCAGGACTCCCGCCAAAAACATTCAGTACTTC	CASRTPAKNIQYF
TRBJ2-1	NA	NA	TRBV5-1	TGCGCCAGCAGCCTAGGGGGACCGCAGTTCTTC	CASSLGGPQFF
TRBJ2-5	NA	many	TRBV28	TGTAGAGCCAGGGACCGGGGCGTTATGAGAGAGACCCAGTACTTC	CRARDRGVMRETQYF
TRBJ2-3	NA	NA	TRBV20-1	TGCAGTGCTAGTCCGAAACCAGATACGCAGTATTTT	CSASPKPDTQYF